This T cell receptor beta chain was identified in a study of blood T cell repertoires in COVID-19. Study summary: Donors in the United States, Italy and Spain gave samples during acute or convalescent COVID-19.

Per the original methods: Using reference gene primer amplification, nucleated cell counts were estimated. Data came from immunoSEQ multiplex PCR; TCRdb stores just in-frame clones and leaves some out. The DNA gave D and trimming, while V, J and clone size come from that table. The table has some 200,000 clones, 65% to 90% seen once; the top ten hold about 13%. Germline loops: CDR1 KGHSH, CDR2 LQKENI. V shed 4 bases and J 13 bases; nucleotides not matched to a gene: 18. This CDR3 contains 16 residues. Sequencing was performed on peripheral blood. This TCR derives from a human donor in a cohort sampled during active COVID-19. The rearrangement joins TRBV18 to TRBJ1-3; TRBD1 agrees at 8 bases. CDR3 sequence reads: CASSRPPGQDYTKIYF. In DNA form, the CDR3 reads TGTGCCAGCTCACGTCCCCCGGGACAGGACTACACCAAGATATATTTT.